This T cell receptor beta chain is drawn from a study of T cell clonotyping in hematopoietic cell transplantation. Study results and caveats: CD4 and CD8 repertoire contributions could not be separated without sorting. Graft donor and pretransplant recipient Inverse Simpson Index values predicted broader posttransplant TCR diversity. Few recipient clonotypes overlapped donors; over 95% were de novo at given depth.

In germline, CDR1 is MNHEY, CDR2 SVGAGI. Trimming removed 5 bases from V and 1 base from J, with 14 bases in between. This CDR3 region has 15 residues. The assay was immunoSEQ multiplex PCR, and TCRdb's table has in-frame clones only and misses some. The top ten hold 0.45% of the sample, which has 7,000 to 8,500 clones, about 96% seen once. About this clone itself: What it binds is unknown.

The V gene is TRBV6-5, the J gene TRBJ1-1; D is perhaps TRBD1 (5 bases). This material consisted of PBMCs, taken 30 days after allogeneic stem cell transplant. The TCR was taken from a male patient aged 40 to 50 who had an allogeneic stem cell transplant from a related donor, so the T cells may come from the graft donor. Some clones in this sample may be carry-over from other donors' samples. CDR3 nucleotide sequence: TGTGCCAGCAGTCCCGGGGGTATCGGGAACACTGAAGCTTTCTTT. Translated, it gives CASSPGGIGNTEAFF.